Each of the 30 T cell receptor beta chains below was sequenced from the same sample in a study of T-cell memory formation after mild COVID-19. TCRdb re-analysed the 5' RACE reads in MiXCR, keeping a single row per CDR3 protein. The table has approximately 480,000 distinct CDR3 sequences, around a sixth seen once. Sequencing was done on a sample of PBMCs or a T cell subset sorted from them (not recorded which). The receptors were gathered from an adult woman who had mild COVID-19 (a few samples of this study predate the infection). Cell type and time point are not known.

V gene TRBV19 combines with J gene TRBJ1-6; 8 nucleotides align to TRBD1. CDR1 is LNHDA, CDR2 SQIVND, per germline (reference sequence). The V segment lost 5 bases and the J segment 9 bases; nucleotides outside the gene matches: 9. The length of the CDR3 is 15 residues. The CDR3 region is CASSPRQGSSSPLHF. For the CDR3, the DNA is TGTGCCAGTAGTCCTCGACAGGGGTCAAGTTCACCCCTCCACTTT.

The sample holds many counts of this clonotype. The chain joins TRBV4-1 to TRBJ2-1; D might be TRBD2 (5 bases). V lost 1 base, J lost 10 bases, and 14 bases lay in between. Per the germline V gene, CDR1 is MGHRA and CDR2 is YSYEKL. The CDR3 consists of 14 residues. The CDR3 coding sequence is TGCGCCAGCAGCCAAGTGGCCGGGGAAGGGGAGCAGTTCTTC. This encodes CASSQVAGEGEQFF.

In this sample, this clonotype turned up a few times. The V gene is TRBV7-9, the J gene TRBJ2-1, with D hard to call. V was clipped by 5 bases and J by 5 bases, with 7 bases between them. From germline, CDR1 is SEHNR and CDR2 FQNEAQ (reference sequence). CDR3 size: 12 residues. This CDR3 is CASSTWDNEQFF. In DNA form, the CDR3 reads TGTGCCAGCAGCACCTGGGACAATGAGCAGTTCTTC.

V usage is TRBV29-1 and J usage is TRBJ2-7, with TRBD1 matching over 11 bases. The J segment lost 6 bases and the V segment lost 2 bases, leaving 6 bases of the junction unmatched. Germline-derived CDR1 and CDR2 are SQVTM and ANQGSEA. This CDR3 contains 14 residues. CDR3 sequence reads: CSVERGTGGSEQYF. The CDR3 DNA is TGCAGCGTTGAAAGGGGGACAGGGGGGAGCGAGCAGTACTTC.

The chain has TRBV12-3 or TRBV12-4 and TRBJ1-5; no reliable D call. The CDR3 extends over 13 amino acids. Trimming left V 3 bases short and J 4 bases short, with 7 bases between. The CDR3 nucleotides are TGTGCCAGCAGTTTTGAGGTTAATCAGCCCCAGCATTTT. Translation: CASSFEVNQPQHF.

CDR3 loop: CASSPEGGWGTQYF. The CDR3 DNA follows: TGTGCCAGCAGTCCCGAGGGAGGCTGGGGGACCCAGTACTTC. This chain uses TRBV6-6 with TRBJ2-5, with D possibly matching TRBD2 (6 bases). Trimming took 5 bases from V and 7 from J, leaving 17 bases between them. The V gene's germline CDR1 is MNHNY and CDR2 SVGAGI (reference sequence). There are 14 residues in the CDR3.

This clonotype was seen only a few times. The chain combines TRBV4-2 with TRBJ2-7, with D maybe TRBD2 (7 bases). V was shortened by 4 bases and J by 2 bases, with 18 bases between the two germline ends. CDR3 length: 16 residues. Germline V CDR1 and CDR2: LGHNA, YNFKEQ. The CDR3 is CASSRAPGEGTYEQYF. The CDR3 coding sequence is TGTGCCAGCAGCCGTGCGCCAGGGGAGGGGACCTACGAGCAGTACTTC.

The CDR3 region is CASSLSPSHEQYF. DNA of the CDR3: TGTGCCAGCAGCTTATCACCTTCACACGAGCAGTACTTC. The chain is built from TRBV7-2 and TRBJ2-7; D remains ambiguous. Trimming removed 2 bases at V and 5 bases at J, with 10 bases between. Per the germline V gene, CDR1 is SGHTA and CDR2 is FQGNSA. The CDR3 totals 13 residues.

V usage is TRBV5-1 and J usage is TRBJ1-4; the D is unclear. From germline, CDR1 is SGHRS and CDR2 YFSETQ. This CDR3 has 15 amino acids. V lost 2 bases and J 4 bases, leaving 12 bases between the germline ends. As DNA, the CDR3 is TGCGCCAGCAGCTTTGGTCATGAGCTTAATGAAAAACTGTTTTTT. Its translation: CASSFGHELNEKLFF.

The rearrangement uses TRBV11-3 and TRBJ2-1; TRBD2 matches 9 bases. The V segment lost 5 bases and the J segment 7 bases; nucleotides outside the gene matches: 9. CDR1 is SGHNT, CDR2 YENEEA, per germline. This CDR3 has 15 amino acids. Here the CDR3 DNA reads TGTGCCAGCAGCCCCCTTCGGCTAGCGGGAAATGAGCAGTTCTTC. Amino acids: CASSPLRLAGNEQFF.

The genes are TRBV2 and TRBJ1-1, with D possibly being TRBD1 (5 bases). V was cut by 3 bases and J by 7 bases, with 18 bases left in between. The germline V gene has CDR1 SNHLY and CDR2 FYNNEI. This CDR3 region has 15 residues. DNA of the CDR3: TGTGCCAGCAGTGACGTGCAGGGTGGCCTCATTGAAGCTTTCTTT. Translating it yields CASSDVQGGLIEAFF.

This clonotype occurred once. The chain joins TRBV20-1 to TRBJ2-1, with D perhaps being TRBD1 or TRBD2 (5 bases each). CDR1 DFQATT and CDR2 SNEGSKA come from the germline V gene (reference sequence). V was clipped by 6 bases and J by 4 bases, with 16 bases between them. This CDR3 spans 14 amino acids. CDR3 loop: CSAAGLGDYNEQFF. CDR3 in DNA: TGCAGTGCCGCAGGGTTGGGGGATTACAATGAGCAGTTCTTC.

This clonotype has more than one count but fewer than ten. V is TRBV12-3 or TRBV12-4 and J is TRBJ2-7; unclear D gene. V dropped 3 bases and J dropped 5 bases, with 14 bases sitting between them. This CDR3 spans 14 amino acids. The CDR3 nucleotides are TGTGCCAGCAGTTTGGGGAAAAAGGATGACGAGCAGTACTTC. This codes for CASSLGKKDDEQYF.

The chain combines TRBV11-2 with TRBJ2-3; D is undetermined. V gave up 1 base and J gave up 2 bases, with 13 bases separating them. This CDR3 contains 16 residues. Germline lookup yields CDR1 SGHAT and CDR2 FQNNGV. CDR3 region: CASSLAVGATTDTQYF. CDR3 nucleotide sequence: TGTGCCAGCAGCTTAGCGGTCGGAGCTACCACAGATACGCAGTATTTT. Full variable domain (outside the CDR3, taken from reference TRBV11-2 and TRBJ2-3): EAGVAQSPRYKIIEKRQSVAFWCNPISGHATLYWYQQILGQGPKLLIQFQNNGVVDDSQLPKDRFSAERLKGVDSTLKIQPAKLEDSAVYLCASSLAVGATTDTQYFGPGTRLTVL.

This clonotype was observed a handful of times. CDR3 nucleotide sequence: TGCGCCAGCACGTCGCAGGTCCCCTACGAGCAGTACTTC. Translation: CASTSQVPYEQYF. The V call is TRBV10-2, the J call TRBJ2-7; D not certain. The CDR3 covers 13 residues. Trimming left V 7 bases short and J 2 bases short, with 12 bases between. Germline CDR1 reads WSHSY; CDR2 reads SAAADI.

Only a few counts were recorded for this clonotype. V gene TRBV11-3 combines with J gene TRBJ2-1; D possibly corresponds to TRBD2 (6 bases). Trimming took 4 bases from V and 5 from J, leaving 18 bases between them. Germline loops: CDR1 SGHNT, CDR2 YENEEA. The CDR3 spans 16 residues. CDR3 sequence: CASSSRLGAGDNEQFF. In DNA, the CDR3 is TGTGCCAGCAGCTCTCGCCTGGGAGCGGGCGACAATGAGCAGTTCTTC. The variable domain in full, completed from reference TRBV11-3 and TRBJ2-1, reads EAGVVQSPRYKIIEKKQPVAFWCNPISGHNTLYWYLQNLGQGPELLIRYENEEAVDDSQLPKDRFSAERLKGVDSTLKIQPAELGDSAVYLCASSSRLGAGDNEQFFGPGTRLTVL.

The sample holds a few counts of this clonotype. The gene calls are TRBV5-1 and TRBJ1-2; D unresolved. The CDR3 covers 13 residues. The germline gives CDR1 SGHRS, CDR2 YFSETQ. The V gene lost 0 bases and the J gene lost 4 bases, with 7 bases spanning the gap. CDR3 bases: TGCGCCAGCAGCTTGGACAGTTTCTATGGCTACACCTTC. This encodes CASSLDSFYGYTF.

Only a few counts were recorded for this clonotype. The chain links TRBV12-3 or TRBV12-4 to TRBJ1-2; 7 bases align to TRBD1. There are 14 residues in the CDR3. After removal of 5 bases from V and 5 bases from J, the junction contained 8 bases not matched to a gene. The CDR3 protein is CASSHRGMDYGYTF. The CDR3 coding sequence is TGTGCCAGCAGTCACAGGGGTATGGATTATGGCTACACCTTC.

This clonotype has just a few counts. The rearrangement links TRBV24-1 to TRBJ2-3; TRBD1 matches at 9 bases. The CDR3 runs to 18 residues. The trim removed 10 bases at V and 4 bases at J, leaving 20 bases unmatched. The germline gives CDR1 KGHDR, CDR2 SFDVKD. The CDR3 nucleotides read TGTGCCACGAGCCCACGGGACAGGGTATTTTGGCGCCCAGATACGCAGTATTTT. Amino acids: CATSPRDRVFWRPDTQYF.

In its sample, this clonotype was seen a few times. The J gene is TRBJ2-3, the V gene TRBV7-6; D may correspond to TRBD1 or TRBD2 (5 bases each). This CDR3 comprises 15 residues. V lost 5 bases to trimming and J lost 2 bases, with 14 bases between them. Germline-derived CDR1 and CDR2 are SGHVS and FNYEAQ. This CDR3 reads CASSTTRDHTDTQYF. The CDR3 DNA is TGTGCCAGCAGCACGACACGGGACCACACAGATACGCAGTATTTT.

The V and J genes are TRBV25-1 and TRBJ1-3; D gene uncertain. V was trimmed by 3 bases and J by 3 bases, leaving 9 bases between them. This CDR3 has 14 residues. Germline V gene sequence: CDR1 MGHDK, CDR2 SYGVNS. The CDR3 here is CASSEKGSGNTIYF. The CDR3 DNA is TGTGCCAGCAGTGAGAAAGGGAGTGGAAACACCATATATTTT.

This clonotype was seen more than once but under ten times. The chain couples TRBV20-1 to TRBJ1-1, with a weak D call TRBD1 (6 bases). Trimming took 3 bases from V and 3 from J, leaving 17 bases between them. The CDR3 covers 15 residues. CDR1 and CDR2 (germline): DFQATT, SNEGSKA (reference sequence). CDR3 in amino acids: CSARTGGSGDTEAFF. Here the CDR3 DNA reads TGCAGTGCTAGGACAGGCGGCTCCGGGGACACTGAAGCTTTCTTT.

In its sample, this clonotype was seen many times. The V call is TRBV30, the J call TRBJ1-5; 9 nucleotides agree with TRBD1. Germline V CDR1 and CDR2: GTSNPN, SVGIG (reference sequence). The CDR3 is 14 residues long. Losses at the gene ends were 6 bases for V and 3 bases for J; bases not matched to a gene: 6. The CDR3 region has the DNA TGTGCCTGCAAAACAGGGGGCCCCAATCAGCCCCAGCATTTT. This codes for CACKTGGPNQPQHF.

The chain employs TRBV4-2 and TRBJ1-1; TRBD1 agrees at 11 bases. From germline, CDR1 is LGHNA and CDR2 YNFKEQ. The CDR3 spans 18 residues. V was clipped by 4 bases and J by 4 bases; unmatched bases: 14. The CDR3 is CASSPRAGTGGRSTEAFF. DNA of the CDR3: TGTGCCAGCAGCCCGCGAGCGGGGACAGGGGGGCGTAGCACTGAAGCTTTCTTT.

This clonotype was counted between two and nine times. This sequence joins TRBV7-2 and TRBJ1-1; weak D call: TRBD1 (5 bases). Germline CDR1 and CDR2: SGHTA and FQGNSA. V was clipped by 5 bases and J by 6 bases, with 19 bases between them. The CDR3 length is 15 residues. The CDR3 is CASSLRRGTGAEAFF. CDR3 coding DNA: TGTGCCAGCAGCCTAAGAAGGGGCACCGGTGCTGAAGCTTTCTTT.

This clonotype occurred a few times. CDR3 nucleotides: TGTGCCAGCAGCCAAGAAAGAGGGGGAGAGACCCAGTACTTC. Translating gives CASSQERGGETQYF. The V call is TRBV4-2, the J call TRBJ2-5; weak D call: TRBD1 (6 bases). There are 14 residues in the CDR3. With 0 bases removed from V and 4 bases from J, the gap between germline ends came to 9 bases. Germline V gene sequence: CDR1 LGHNA, CDR2 YNFKEQ.

This sequence joins TRBV20-1 and TRBJ2-1; 8 positions agree with TRBD1. V shed 4 bases, J shed 8 bases, and the junction held 10 bases outside the gene matches. CDR3 size: 14 residues. From germline, CDR1 is DFQATT and CDR2 SNEGSKA (reference sequence). The CDR3 DNA reads TGCAGTGCTACCGGACAGGGCCAGGGCGATGAGCAGTTCTTC. This sequence encodes CSATGQGQGDEQFF.

This clonotype was picked up a small number of times. The CDR3 region is CAWSVQVAGGNEQFF. In DNA form, the CDR3 reads TGTGCCTGGAGTGTACAGGTAGCGGGAGGGAATGAGCAGTTCTTC. The chain employs TRBV30 and TRBJ2-1; 11 nucleotides align to TRBD2. The germline CDR1 and CDR2 sequences are GTSNPN and SVGIG (reference sequence). The CDR3 runs 15 residues. The trim removed 0 bases at V and 7 bases at J, leaving 5 bases unmatched.

The chain is built from TRBV6-1 and TRBJ2-7, with a weak D call TRBD1 (6 bases). CDR1 and CDR2 (germline): MNHNS, SASEGT. The CDR3 contains 16 residues. The germline V and J ends were trimmed by 5 bases and 0 bases, with 17 bases remaining between them. The CDR3 DNA follows: TGTGCCAGCAGTCCTTTACAGGGACACGGCTCCTACGAGCAGTACTTC. Amino acid sequence: CASSPLQGHGSYEQYF.

This clonotype was picked up one time. The chain has TRBV5-1 and TRBJ2-7; perhaps TRBD1 as D (5 bases). V was pared by 0 bases and J by 2 bases, with 12 bases between. The CDR3 length is 15 residues. CDR1 SGHRS and CDR2 YFSETQ come from the germline V gene. The CDR3 bases are TGCGCCAGCAGCTTGGGTCCAGGGATGGCCTACGAGCAGTACTTC. It is translated as CASSLGPGMAYEQYF.